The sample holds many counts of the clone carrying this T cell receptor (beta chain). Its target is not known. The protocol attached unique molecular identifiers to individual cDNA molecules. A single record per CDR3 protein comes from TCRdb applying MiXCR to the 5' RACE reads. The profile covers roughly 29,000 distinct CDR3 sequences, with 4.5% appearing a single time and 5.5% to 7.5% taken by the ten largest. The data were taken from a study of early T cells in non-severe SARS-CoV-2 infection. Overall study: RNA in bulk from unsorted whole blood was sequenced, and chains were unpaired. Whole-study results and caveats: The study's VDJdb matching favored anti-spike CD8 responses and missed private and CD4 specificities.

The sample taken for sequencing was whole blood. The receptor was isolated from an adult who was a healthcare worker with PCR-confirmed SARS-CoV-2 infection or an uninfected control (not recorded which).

The CDR3 spells CASSQDPSVQFF. In nucleotides, the CDR3 is TGTGCCAGCAGCCAAGACCCCAGCGTCCAGTTCTTC. The V gene is TRBV3-1, the J gene TRBJ2-1; unclear D gene. In germline, CDR1 is LGHDT, CDR2 YNNKEL (reference sequence). V was shortened by 0 bases and J by 13 bases, with 10 bases between the two germline ends. The CDR3 contains 12 residues.